Each of the 30 T cell receptor beta chains below was sequenced from the same sample in a study of cytomegalovirus exposure and HLA in healthy donors. In the PCR, 60 Vbeta and 13 Jbeta primers were used. Generated by immunoSEQ multiplex PCR, the TCRdb table keeps only in-frame clones and is missing some. In the table there are about 140,000 clones, around 82% of which are singletons. Input material: PBMCs. The receptors were gathered from a man between 18 and 35 years old in good health and CMV-seropositive.

The chain has TRBV30 and TRBJ2-7, with D possibly being TRBD1 (6 bases). Trimming took 5 bases from V and 2 from J, leaving 10 bases between them. The CDR3 loop spans 12 amino acids. CDR1 and CDR2 from the germline V gene are GTSNPN and SVGIG (reference sequence). The chain's CDR3 is CAWADRTYEQYF. DNA of the CDR3: TGTGCCTGGGCGGACAGAACCTACGAGCAGTACTTC.

The chain has TRBV28 and TRBJ1-2, with D perhaps matching TRBD1 (6 bases). In germline, CDR1 is MDHEN, CDR2 SYDVKM. Trimming pared 5 bases from V and 5 bases from J, leaving 18 bases between. The CDR3 has 15 amino acids. The CDR3 here is CASSPTGGAEYGYTF. DNA of the CDR3: TGTGCCAGCAGTCCGACGGGGGGCGCAGAGTATGGCTACACCTTC.

The gene calls are TRBV28 and TRBJ1-1, with D possibly matching TRBD1 (5 bases). Germline V gene sequence: CDR1 MDHEN, CDR2 SYDVKM. The CDR3 is made up of 15 amino acids. Trimming left V 2 bases short and J 4 bases short, with 14 bases between. The CDR3 DNA reads as TGTGCCAGCAGTTTAATGGGGCGGCTAGGCACTGAAGCTTTCTTT. Residues: CASSLMGRLGTEAFF.

A few counts support this clone. The V and J genes are TRBV29-1 and TRBJ2-5, with 8 positions matching TRBD2. The CDR3 loop spans 14 amino acids. From germline, CDR1 is SQVTM and CDR2 ANQGSEA. The V gene end was trimmed by 3 bases and the J gene end by 5 bases; junction bases not matched to a gene: 8. The CDR3 loop is CSVERAGDSETQYF. For the CDR3, the DNA is TGCAGCGTTGAGCGAGCGGGAGACAGCGAGACCCAGTACTTC.

This clone has more than one count but fewer than ten. The rearrangement uses TRBV7-9 and TRBJ2-2; TRBD2 aligns across 11 bases. J gave up 1 base and V 5 bases, and 9 bases lay outside the gene matches. Germline V gene data show CDR1 as SEHNR and CDR2 as FQNEAQ (reference sequence). CDR3 length: 18 residues. CDR3 sequence (DNA): TGTGCCAGCAGCGTGGGACTAGCGGCAAATGAGAACACCGGGGAGCTGTTTTTT. It specifies CASSVGLAANENTGELFF.

The rearrangement joins TRBV7-3 to TRBJ2-3; TRBD2 matches 11 bases. The CDR3 is 17 amino acids. J was trimmed by 1 base and V by 2 bases; bases with no gene match: 5. The germline CDR1 and CDR2 sequences are SGHTA and FQGTGA. CDR3 DNA sequence: TGTGCCAGCAGCTTACAACCGGGACTAGCGGGCACAGATACGCAGTATTTT. Translation: CASSLQPGLAGTDTQYF. The whole variable domain, remainder taken from reference TRBV7-3 and TRBJ2-3, is GAGVSQTPSNKVTEKGKYVELRCDPISGHTALYWYRQSLGQGPEFLIYFQGTGAADDSGLPNDRFFAVRPEGSVSTLKIQRTERGDSAVYLCASSLQPGLAGTDTQYFGPGTRLTVL.

The count of this clone is one. V usage is TRBV4-2 and J usage is TRBJ2-1; 11 bases line up with TRBD2. This CDR3 has 16 residues. Germline lookup yields CDR1 LGHNA and CDR2 YNFKEQ. The J segment lost 1 base and the V segment lost 3 bases, leaving 2 bases of the junction unmatched. The CDR3 coding sequence is TGTGCCAGCAGCCATGGGACTAGCGGTTCCTACAATGAGCAGTTCTTC. Protein: CASSHGTSGSYNEQFF.

The chain is built from TRBV29-1 and TRBJ1-1, with D unclear. Germline CDR1 reads SQVTM; CDR2 reads ANQGSEA. V was shortened by 7 bases and J by 2 bases, with 11 bases between the two germline ends. CDR3 length: 12 residues. The CDR3 DNA reads TGCAGCGCCAAGGCAGGAAACACTGAAGCTTTCTTT. It encodes CSAKAGNTEAFF. The full variable domain, in which reference TRBV29-1 and TRBJ1-1 provide the parts outside the CDR3, is SAVISQKPSRDICQRGTSLTIQCQVDSQVTMMFWYRQQPGQSLTLIATANQGSEATYESGFVIDKFPISRPNLTFSTLTVSNMSPEDSSIYLCSAKAGNTEAFFGQGTRLTVV.

The rearrangement joins TRBV28 to TRBJ2-7; TRBD1 matches at 9 bases. Germline trimming cut 3 bases from V and 2 bases from J; bases unmatched to any gene: 2. The germline V gene encodes CDR1 MDHEN and CDR2 SYDVKM. This CDR3 region has 14 residues. The CDR3 coding sequence is TGTGCCAGCAGTTTTGGGACAGGGACCTACGAGCAGTACTTC. Translated: CASSFGTGTYEQYF. The full variable domain, its missing parts supplied by reference TRBV28 and TRBJ2-7, is DVKVTQSSRYLVKRTGEKVFLECVQDMDHENMFWYRQDPGLGLRLIYFSYDVKMKEKGDIPEGYSVSREKKERFSLILESASTNQTSMYLCASSFGTGTYEQYFGPGTRLTVT.

The chain has TRBV25-1 and TRBJ1-1, with a tentative D call TRBD1 (5 bases). Trimming pared 4 bases from V and 0 bases from J, leaving 21 bases between. Germline V gives CDR1 MGHDK, CDR2 SYGVNS. The CDR3 spans 18 residues. In DNA form, the CDR3 reads TGTGCCAGCAGTGGTCCGGGACTCCAAACCCCCATGAACACTGAAGCTTTCTTT. Translating it yields CASSGPGLQTPMNTEAFF.

This clone was picked up a small number of times. The chain joins TRBV6-5 to TRBJ2-7; D may be TRBD1 (6 bases). CDR3 length: 15 amino acids. The germline CDR1 and CDR2 sequences are MNHEY and SVGAGI. V dropped 8 bases and J dropped 5 bases, with 22 bases sitting between them. CDR3 DNA: TGTGCCAGCCAATCTTACAGGGTTTTTAGCCACGAGCAGTACTTC. This sequence encodes CASQSYRVFSHEQYF.

The V call is TRBV7-8, the J call TRBJ1-1; weak D call: TRBD1 (6 bases). The CDR3 is 15 residues long. Germline lookup yields CDR1 SGHVS and CDR2 FQNEAQ. The germline V and J ends were trimmed by 0 bases and 1 base, with 9 bases remaining between them. The CDR3 here is CASSLAETGNTEAFF. The DNA of the CDR3 is TGTGCCAGCAGCTTAGCGGAGACAGGGAACACTGAAGCTTTCTTT.

The V gene is TRBV4-1, the J gene TRBJ2-1, with 7 bases aligning to TRBD2. There are 15 residues in the CDR3. Trimming took 6 bases from V and 3 from J; bases not matched to a gene: 8. Germline CDR1 and CDR2: MGHRA and YSYEKL. The CDR3 DNA reads TGCGCCAGCAGTAAAGGAACTAGCGACTACAATGAGCAGTTCTTC. Translating it yields CASSKGTSDYNEQFF.

The J gene is TRBJ1-5, the V gene TRBV18, with 8 bases aligning to TRBD1. The CDR3 has 13 amino acids. Losses at the gene ends were 6 bases for V and 9 bases for J; bases not matched to a gene: 7. CDR1 is KGHSH and CDR2 is LQKENI in the germline V gene. The CDR3 DNA reads TGTGCCAGCTCCGGACAGGGCGATGGGCCCCAGCATTTT. It codes for CASSGQGDGPQHF.

The chain is built from TRBV6-1 and TRBJ2-7; maybe TRBD1 (5 bases). Germline CDR1 and CDR2: MNHNS and SASEGT. Trimming cost V 2 bases and J 4 bases, with 21 bases left between them. This CDR3 is 17 amino acids long. The CDR3 DNA follows: TGTGCCAGCAGTGAACAGCTTTCGACAGAGGATATGTACGAGCAGTACTTC. Protein: CASSEQLSTEDMYEQYF.

The rearrangement links TRBV6-5 to TRBJ1-1; 7 bases map to TRBD1. CDR3 length: 15 residues. Trimming took 7 bases from V and 5 from J; bases not matched to a gene: 13. Germline V lookup: CDR1 MNHEY, CDR2 SVGAGI. As DNA, the CDR3 is TGTGCCAGCAAATTAGGGGGCGGGACCCGGACTGAAGCTTTCTTT. Its protein product is CASKLGGGTRTEAFF.

The V gene is TRBV5-1, the J gene TRBJ1-5; no clear D. The V and J ends lost 4 bases and 9 bases respectively, with 14 bases between them. Germline V gene sequence: CDR1 SGHRS, CDR2 YFSETQ. The length of the CDR3 is 13 residues. The CDR3 nucleotides read TGCGCCAGCAGCCCGAGTATTATCTGGCCCCAGCATTTT. This translates into CASSPSIIWPQHF.

CDR3 protein: CASSTIELANNEQFF. In nucleotides, the CDR3 is TGCGCCAGCAGCACAATCGAACTAGCGAACAATGAGCAGTTCTTC. The V call is TRBV5-1, the J call TRBJ2-1, with 7 bases fitting TRBD2. Germline V gene lookup returns CDR1 SGHRS and CDR2 YFSETQ. The length of the CDR3 is 15 residues. The trim removed 4 bases at V and 5 bases at J, leaving 9 bases unmatched.

The chain has TRBV7-8 and TRBJ2-5, with D perhaps TRBD1 (5 bases). The J call may be wrong; the DNA end is better matched by TRBJ2-7. Per the germline V gene, CDR1 is SGHVS and CDR2 is FQNEAQ. This CDR3 is built from 12 residues. The CDR3 loop is CASSLTVYEQYF. The CDR3 DNA sequence: TGTGCCAGCAGCTTGACAGTCTACGAGCAGTACTTC.

This clone was recorded once. The CDR3 is CAWSPGWNTEAFF. The CDR3 region has the DNA TGTGCCTGGAGTCCAGGGTGGAACACTGAAGCTTTCTTT. The rearrangement links TRBV30 to TRBJ1-1; tentatively, D is TRBD1 (5 bases). The CDR3 is 13 residues long. Germline lookup yields CDR1 GTSNPN and CDR2 SVGIG (reference sequence). The V end lost 2 bases, the J end lost 1 base, and 8 bases lay between the germline ends.

The chain recombines TRBV9 with TRBJ2-7; the D gene is possibly TRBD2 (5 bases). The V gene's germline CDR1 is SGDLS and CDR2 YYNGEE. V was pared by 2 bases and J by 3 bases, with 15 bases between. There are 15 residues in the CDR3. CDR3: CASSVDSGGFYEQYF. For the CDR3, the DNA is TGTGCCAGCAGCGTGGACTCGGGCGGTTTCTACGAGCAGTACTTC.

V usage is TRBV19 and J usage is TRBJ2-7; 7 bases match TRBD2. Germline V lookup: CDR1 LNHDA, CDR2 SQIVND (reference sequence). CDR3 length: 16 residues. V shed 0 bases and J 0 bases; nucleotides not matched to a gene: 5. CDR3 sequence (DNA): TGTGCCAGTAGTATAGACGGTCGCGGGAGCTCCTACGAGCAGTACTTC. Encoded protein: CASSIDGRGSSYEQYF.

The chain uses TRBV5-1 and TRBJ2-7; TRBD2 agrees at 9 bases. The CDR3 runs 15 residues. The V gene end was trimmed by 2 bases and the J gene end by 2 bases; junction bases not matched to a gene: 5. Germline CDR1 and CDR2: SGHRS and YFSETQ. In DNA, the CDR3 is TGCGCCAGCAGCTTCACTAGCGGGCAAACCTACGAGCAGTACTTC. This gives the protein CASSFTSGQTYEQYF.

In its sample, this clone was seen a few times. The chain combines TRBV28 with TRBJ1-5; TRBD1 aligns across 8 bases. V trimming: 7 bases; J trimming: 6 bases; junction bases outside the gene matches: 11. The CDR3 contains 15 residues. Germline V gene data show CDR1 as MDHEN and CDR2 as SYDVKM. The CDR3 is CASTSLDRVSQPQHF. The DNA for the CDR3 is TGTGCCAGCACCTCGTTGGACAGGGTGAGTCAGCCCCAGCATTTT.

The chain recombines TRBV6-5 with TRBJ1-4; D may be TRBD1 (5 bases). Germline V gives CDR1 MNHEY, CDR2 SVGAGI. The CDR3 covers 15 residues. The V and J ends lost 4 bases and 7 bases respectively, with 16 bases between them. The CDR3 is CASSSPQGGFEKLFF. The CDR3 bases are TGTGCCAGCAGTTCCCCCCAGGGAGGTTTTGAAAAACTGTTTTTT.

The chain combines TRBV5-1 with TRBJ2-6, with a possible D match to TRBD1 (6 bases). V was cut by 6 bases and J by 4 bases, with 26 bases left in between. The CDR3 is 19 amino acids. Looked up from germline, CDR1 is SGHRS and CDR2 is YFSETQ. The DNA for the CDR3 is TGCGCCAGCACGCCCTCTATACAGGGTGTCGTTTTGGGGGCCAACGTCCTGACTTTC. It encodes CASTPSIQGVVLGANVLTF.

The chain has TRBV27 and TRBJ2-1, with 16 positions matching TRBD2. Per germline, CDR1 MNHEY and CDR2 SMNVEV (reference sequence). With V trimmed by 5 bases and J by 8 bases, 6 bases remained unmatched. The CDR3 is 16 residues long. This CDR3 is CASSPQGLAGGYEQFF. CDR3 nucleotide sequence: TGTGCCAGCAGTCCCCAGGGACTAGCGGGAGGGTATGAGCAGTTCTTC.

This chain connects TRBV4-2 to TRBJ2-3; D is possibly TRBD2 (6 bases). CDR3 length: 14 residues. Per germline, CDR1 LGHNA and CDR2 YNFKEQ. Trimming took 4 bases from V and 8 from J, leaving 16 bases between them. CDR3 in DNA: TGTGCCAGCAGCCGAGGGACTGCGGAGGGTACGCAGTATTTT. Amino acids: CASSRGTAEGTQYF.

This clone was observed a single time. The chain combines TRBV2 with TRBJ2-7, with 12 bases that match TRBD2. Germline CDR1 SNHLY, CDR2 FYNNEI. V gave up 11 bases and J gave up 2 bases; unmatched junction bases: 1. The CDR3 is 12 residues long. CDR3 residues: CAGLAGTYEQYF. CDR3 coding DNA: TGTGCCGGACTAGCGGGGACCTACGAGCAGTACTTC.

On this clone itself: Other nucleotide sequences from this sample produce the same CDR3. V is TRBV28 and J is TRBJ1-1; TRBD1 might be the D (5 bases). V shed 2 bases and J shed 5 bases, with 9 bases lying between them. The CDR3 length is 13 residues. Germline CDR1 reads MDHEN; CDR2 reads SYDVKM. CDR3 bases: TGTGCCAGCAGTTTACAGGGTGGGACTGAAGCTTTCTTT. Protein: CASSLQGGTEAFF.